The 17 T cell receptor beta chains listed next were all sequenced from one sample in a study of Tregs in tolerant kidney transplant recipients. Clones were read by immunoSEQ multiplex PCR, and TCRdb kept only the in-frame ones, dropping some. The top ten clones hold around 1.6% of a sample with 100,000 or so clones, 93% of them seen once. Related graft donors supplied nonmyeloablative bone marrow transplants, and mixed chimerism was transient. Sequencing used CD4+ T cells from blood (PBMCs), obtained 12 months after the transplant. These receptors were obtained from a human patient who received a combined kidney and bone marrow transplant. Some T cells may be the graft donor's.

This clone was seen a single time. The genes are TRBV5-1 and TRBJ1-3; maybe TRBD1 (5 bases). V lost 7 bases and J 2 bases, leaving 16 bases between the germline ends. Germline assignment: CDR1 SGHRS and CDR2 YFSETQ. The CDR3 is made up of 15 amino acids. CDR3 in amino acids: CASASGGTAGNTIYF. The CDR3 DNA sequence: TGCGCCAGCGCCTCCGGAGGGACGGCTGGAAACACCATATATTTT.

The J gene is TRBJ1-5, the V gene TRBV7-8; no clear D gene. The CDR3 length is 15 residues. Germline V gene lookup returns CDR1 SGHVS and CDR2 FQNEAQ. V lost 1 base, J lost 3 bases, and 10 bases lay in between. The CDR3 sequence is CASSLVTFANQPQHF. In DNA, the CDR3 is TGTGCCAGCAGCTTAGTGACATTCGCCAATCAGCCCCAGCATTTT.

The chain carries TRBV11-3 and TRBJ1-2, with D perhaps TRBD1 (5 bases). Trimming stripped 5 bases from V and 4 bases from J, with 17 bases between. CDR3 length: 15 amino acids. In germline, CDR1 is SGHNT, CDR2 YENEEA. The chain's CDR3 is CASSLRQRGTYGYTF. CDR3 nucleotide sequence: TGTGCCAGCAGCCTTCGACAGCGGGGTACCTATGGCTACACCTTC.

The CDR3 is CASSLVASGGGTDTQYF. CDR3 in DNA: TGTGCCAGCAGCTTAGTAGCTAGCGGAGGTGGGACAGATACGCAGTATTTT. This chain connects TRBV7-2 to TRBJ2-3, with 7 nucleotides matching TRBD2. The CDR3 totals 17 residues. V lost 1 base to trimming and J lost 3 bases; unmatched junction nucleotides: 10. Germline V gene lookup returns CDR1 SGHTA and CDR2 FQGNSA.

This clone was counted a single time. The chain carries TRBV11-2 and TRBJ2-1; 9 bases line up with TRBD2. With V trimmed by 2 bases and J by 15 bases, 11 bases remained unmatched. The CDR3 extends over 14 amino acids. CDR1 and CDR2 from the germline V gene are SGHAT and FQNNGV. In DNA, the CDR3 is TGTGCCAGCAGCTTAAGTTTAGCGGGAGCCAAGGTGTTCTTC. It specifies CASSLSLAGAKVFF.

To note about this clone: At the DNA level, this CDR3 is encoded by other sequences in the same sample as well. The chain uses TRBV11-1 and TRBJ1-6; 8 positions match TRBD1. Trimming cost V 1 base and J 13 bases; bases outside gene matches: 15. Looked up from germline, CDR1 is SGHAT and CDR2 is FQDESV (reference sequence). The CDR3 consists of 17 residues. The CDR3 is CASSLGDRGKSVSPLHF. The CDR3 DNA follows: TGTGCCAGCAGCTTAGGCGACAGGGGTAAATCGGTTTCCCCCCTCCACTTT. Combining the CDR3 with reference TRBV11-1 and TRBJ1-6 gives the whole variable domain EAEVAQSPRYKITEKSQAVAFWCDPISGHATLYWYRQILGQGPELLVQFQDESVVDDSQLPKDRFSAERLKGVDSTLKIQPAELGDSAMYLCASSLGDRGKSVSPLHFGNGTRLTVT.

The rearrangement links TRBV2 to TRBJ2-5; maybe TRBD1 (6 bases). This CDR3 has 13 residues. The germline CDR1 and CDR2 sequences are SNHLY and FYNNEI. V lost 3 bases and J 5 bases, leaving 10 bases between the germline ends. CDR3 sequence (DNA): TGTGCCAGCAGTGATGTGGGGGCGGAGACCCAGTACTTC. Its protein is CASSDVGAETQYF.

In this sample, this clone turned up a few times. V gene TRBV2 combines with J gene TRBJ1-2; 10 nucleotides agree with TRBD1. Germline CDR1 is SNHLY and CDR2 is FYNNEI. CDR3 length equals 12 residues. V shed 11 bases, J shed 7 bases, and the junction held 7 bases outside the gene matches. The CDR3 loop reads CAYDRGRGGYTF. The CDR3, as DNA: TGTGCCTACGACAGGGGGCGCGGTGGCTACACCTTC.

This chain uses TRBV18 with TRBJ2-5; TRBD2 might be the D (5 bases). Trimming stripped 2 bases from V and 1 base from J, with 11 bases between. CDR1 and CDR2 (germline): KGHSH, LQKENI. The CDR3 length is 15 residues. CDR3 nucleotides: TGTGCCAGCTCACCAAGGCGGGCAAGCCAAGAGACCCAGTACTTC. Translated: CASSPRRASQETQYF.

This sequence joins TRBV5-3 and TRBJ1-4; D is possibly TRBD1 (5 bases). TRBV5-3 is an ORF; its function is uncertain. V gave up 4 bases and J gave up 0 bases, with 10 bases separating them. This CDR3 comprises 15 residues. In nucleotides, the CDR3 is TGTGCCAGAAGCCCGGACACCCCAACTAATGAAAAACTGTTTTTT. The encoded protein is CARSPDTPTNEKLFF.

The chain joins TRBV7-2 to TRBJ2-7; D is unresolved. There are 13 residues in the CDR3. Trimming removed 5 bases at V and 4 bases at J, with 12 bases between. Germline CDR1 and CDR2: SGHTA and FQGNSA. The CDR3 nucleotides are TGTGCCAGCAGCCCCTGGGCTCCGTACGAGCAGTACTTC. This sequence encodes CASSPWAPYEQYF.

The genes are TRBV19 and TRBJ1-5; 7 bases are a match to TRBD1. CDR1 is LNHDA, CDR2 SQIVND, per germline (reference sequence). This CDR3 is built from 15 residues. V was pared by 5 bases and J by 2 bases, with 6 bases of the junction left unmatched. Here the CDR3 DNA reads TGTGCCAGTAGTCCACAGGGGTTCCGCAATCAGCCCCAGCATTTT. Amino acid sequence: CASSPQGFRNQPQHF.

The chain joins TRBV5-4 to TRBJ1-2, with TRBD1 identical over 8 bases. V gave up 4 bases and J gave up 4 bases; unmatched junction bases: 9. This CDR3 spans 15 amino acids. Germline V gene data show CDR1 as SGHNT and CDR2 as YYREEE (reference sequence). The CDR3 region is CASSTRTGKGYGYTF. Here the CDR3 DNA reads TGTGCCAGCAGCACTCGGACAGGGAAGGGCTATGGCTACACCTTC.

A single count supports this clone. The chain uses TRBV9 and TRBJ1-2; D gene ambiguous. CDR3 length: 14 residues. V lost 2 bases to trimming and J lost 6 bases, with 14 bases between them. CDR1 SGDLS and CDR2 YYNGEE come from the germline V gene. The CDR3 spells CASSVPPGGHGYTF. The DNA for the CDR3 is TGTGCCAGCAGCGTCCCCCCTGGAGGGCATGGCTACACCTTC.

The chain joins TRBV5-4 to TRBJ2-5; 8 nucleotides match TRBD1. Germline trimming cut 3 bases from V and 1 base from J; bases unmatched to any gene: 5. The length of the CDR3 is 15 residues. CDR1 and CDR2 from the germline V gene are SGHNT and YYREEE (reference sequence). CDR3 region: CASSYPRGPQETQYF. In nucleotides, the CDR3 is TGTGCCAGCAGCTACCCCAGGGGGCCCCAAGAGACCCAGTACTTC.

The rearrangement joins TRBV29-1 to TRBJ1-1, with 10 bases matching TRBD1. CDR1 and CDR2 (germline): SQVTM, ANQGSEA. This CDR3 comprises 15 residues. CDR3 amino acids: CRVTGGAAGFTEAFF. The CDR3 DNA reads as TGCAGGGTGACAGGGGGCGCCGCAGGTTTCACTGAAGCTTTCTTT.

The chain carries TRBV7-2 and TRBJ2-7, with D unresolved. Germline lookup yields CDR1 SGHTA and CDR2 FQGNSA. This CDR3 is 15 amino acids long. V shed 5 bases and J shed 3 bases, with 17 bases lying between them. The DNA for the CDR3 is TGTGCCAGCAGCGCCCCCCACGCGCCTAACTACGAGCAGTACTTC. Residues: CASSAPHAPNYEQYF. The whole variable domain, filled in from reference TRBV7-2 and TRBJ2-7, reads GAGVSQSPSNKVTEKGKDVELRCDPISGHTALYWYRQSLGQGLEFLIYFQGNSAPDKSGLPSDRFSAERTGGSVSTLTIQRTQQEDSAVYLCASSAPHAPNYEQYFGPGTRLTVT.